Sequencing of this TCR beta chain was carried out in a study of post-analysis software for immune sequencing data. This clonotype occurred a few times. The antigen remains unidentified. CDR1 and CDR2 (germline): DFQATT, SNEGSKA (reference sequence). The CDR3 has 17 residues. With 6 bases clipped from V and 1 base from J, the junction kept 17 bases outside the gene matches. Study observations and caveats: Elevated frequency relative to controls characterized roughly 5 TRBV segments in patients, TRBV5-6, TRBV5-1 and TRBV20-1 among them.

Researchers reported that TCR beta cDNA libraries carried unique molecular identifiers. MiXCR, run by TCRdb on the PCR reads, gives a single entry per CDR3 protein. The table has about 380,000 distinct CDR3 sequences, less than 40% seen once. This chain joins TRBV20-1 and TRBJ2-5, with TRBD2 matching over 7 bases. Sequences were obtained from blood. The sequence derives from a girl between 5 and 17 years old with multiple sclerosis. CDR3 nucleotides: TGCAGTGCCCCCATCCCCTGGGGGGGGTCGACCCAAGAGACCCAGTACTTC. This gives the protein CSAPIPWGGSTQETQYF.